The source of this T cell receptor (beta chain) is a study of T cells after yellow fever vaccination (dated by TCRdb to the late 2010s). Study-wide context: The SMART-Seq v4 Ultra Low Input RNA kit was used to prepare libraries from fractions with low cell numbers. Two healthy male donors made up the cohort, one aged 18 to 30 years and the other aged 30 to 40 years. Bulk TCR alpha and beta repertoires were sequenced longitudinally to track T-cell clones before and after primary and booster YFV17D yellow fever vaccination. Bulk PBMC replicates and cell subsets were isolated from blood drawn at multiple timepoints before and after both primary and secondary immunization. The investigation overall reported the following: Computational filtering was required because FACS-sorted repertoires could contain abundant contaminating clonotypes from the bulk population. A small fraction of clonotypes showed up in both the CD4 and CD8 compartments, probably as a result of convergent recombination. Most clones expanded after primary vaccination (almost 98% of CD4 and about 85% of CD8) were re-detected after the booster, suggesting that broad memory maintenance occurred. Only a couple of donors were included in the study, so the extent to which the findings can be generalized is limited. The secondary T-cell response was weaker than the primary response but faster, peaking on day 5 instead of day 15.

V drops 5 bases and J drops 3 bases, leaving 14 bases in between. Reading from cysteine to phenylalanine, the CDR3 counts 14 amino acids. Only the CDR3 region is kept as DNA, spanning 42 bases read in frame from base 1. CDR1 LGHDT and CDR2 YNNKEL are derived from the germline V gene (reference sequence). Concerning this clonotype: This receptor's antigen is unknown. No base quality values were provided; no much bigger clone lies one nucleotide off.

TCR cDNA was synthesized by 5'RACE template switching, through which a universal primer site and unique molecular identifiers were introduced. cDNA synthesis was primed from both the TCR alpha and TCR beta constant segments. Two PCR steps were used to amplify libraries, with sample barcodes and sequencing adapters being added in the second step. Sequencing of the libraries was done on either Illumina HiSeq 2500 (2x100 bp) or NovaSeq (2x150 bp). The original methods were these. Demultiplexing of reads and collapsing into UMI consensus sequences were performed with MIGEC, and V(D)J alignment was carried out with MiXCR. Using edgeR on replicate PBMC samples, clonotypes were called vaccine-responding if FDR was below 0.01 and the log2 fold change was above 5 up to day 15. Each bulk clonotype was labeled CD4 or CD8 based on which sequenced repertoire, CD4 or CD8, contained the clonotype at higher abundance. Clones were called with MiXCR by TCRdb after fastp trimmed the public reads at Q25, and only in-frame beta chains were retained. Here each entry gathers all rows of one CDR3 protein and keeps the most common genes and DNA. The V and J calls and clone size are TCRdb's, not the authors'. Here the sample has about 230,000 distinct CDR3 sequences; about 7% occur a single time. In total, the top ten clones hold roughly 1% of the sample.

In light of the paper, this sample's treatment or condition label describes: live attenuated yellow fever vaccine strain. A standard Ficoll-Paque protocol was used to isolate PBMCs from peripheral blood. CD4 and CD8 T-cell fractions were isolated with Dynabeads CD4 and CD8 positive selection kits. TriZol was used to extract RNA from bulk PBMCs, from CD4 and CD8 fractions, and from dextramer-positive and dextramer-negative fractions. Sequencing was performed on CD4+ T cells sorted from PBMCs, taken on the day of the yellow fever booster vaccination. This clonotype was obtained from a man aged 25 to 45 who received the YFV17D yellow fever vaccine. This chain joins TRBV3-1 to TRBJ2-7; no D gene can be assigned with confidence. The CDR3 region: CASSLELGYYEQYF. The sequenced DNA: TGTGCCAGCAGCTTGGAGTTGGGCTACTACGAGCAGTACTTC.